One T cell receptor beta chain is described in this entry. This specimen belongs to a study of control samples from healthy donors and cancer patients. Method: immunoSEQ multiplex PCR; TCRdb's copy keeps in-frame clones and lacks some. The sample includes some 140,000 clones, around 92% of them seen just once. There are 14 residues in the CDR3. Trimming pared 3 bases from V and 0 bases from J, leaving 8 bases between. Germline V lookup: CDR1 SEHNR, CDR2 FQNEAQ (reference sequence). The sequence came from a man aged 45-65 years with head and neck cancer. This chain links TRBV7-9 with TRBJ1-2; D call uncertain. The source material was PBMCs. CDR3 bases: TGTGCCAGCAGCTTTGTCATGGCTAACTATGGCTACACCTTC. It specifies CASSFVMANYGYTF.